The 9 T cell receptor beta chains given below trace back to one sample, sequenced in a study of T cell responses to AZD1222 COVID-19 vaccine (dated by TCRdb to about 2021). Sample time point, as interpreted from the label and publication: baseline before first vaccination. Library preparation was by the immunoSEQ multiplex PCR assay. Entries here come from immuneACCESS through TCRdb and include only in-frame sequences with V and J called. Some clones fail to appear in such tables; in the studies checked, an unresolved V gene covers under half of the shortfall, and the cause of the remainder is unknown. This sample holds around 130,000 clones; 80% to 90% were observed only once. Around 3.3% of the sample belongs to the ten largest clones. This sample comprised peripheral blood, obtained on day 0 of AZD1222 vaccination. The source of these receptors is an adult in good health.

J is TRBJ2-1 and V is TRBV11-3, with 9 nucleotides matching TRBD2. This CDR3 has 17 amino acids. V was pared by 5 bases and J by 5 bases, with 13 bases of the junction left unmatched. The V gene's germline CDR1 is SGHNT and CDR2 YENEEA. The chain's CDR3 is CASSPGLTSGPDNEQFF. CDR3 sequence (DNA): TGTGCCAGCAGCCCCGGTCTGACTAGCGGCCCCGACAATGAGCAGTTCTTC.

The rearrangement joins TRBV29-1 to TRBJ1-1; TRBD1 matches at 10 bases. The CDR3 sequence is 15 residues long. V lost 4 bases and J lost 0; bases outside the gene matches: 5. Germline CDR1 reads SQVTM; CDR2 reads ANQGSEA. The CDR3 reads CSVGDRGSMNTEAFF. DNA of the CDR3: TGCAGCGTTGGGGACAGGGGCTCCATGAACACTGAAGCTTTCTTT. Full variable domain (rest looked up from reference TRBV29-1 and TRBJ1-1): SAVISQKPSRDICQRGTSLTIQCQVDSQVTMMFWYRQQPGQSLTLIATANQGSEATYESGFVIDKFPISRPNLTFSTLTVSNMSPEDSSIYLCSVGDRGSMNTEAFFGQGTRLTVV.

This chain joins TRBV10-3 and TRBJ2-2, with a weak D call TRBD1 (5 bases). Germline loops: CDR1 ENHRY, CDR2 SYGVKD. The CDR3 contains 14 residues. Trimming cost V 2 bases and J 5 bases, with 9 bases left between them. The CDR3 bases are TGTGCCATCAGTGAGCCTAGGGGTACCGGGGAGCTGTTTTTT. Amino acids: CAISEPRGTGELFF.

The chain couples TRBV9 to TRBJ2-5, with 7 bases fitting TRBD1. CDR1 is SGDLS and CDR2 is YYNGEE in the germline V gene. The CDR3 sequence is 16 residues long. J gave up 4 bases and V 0 bases, and 9 bases lay outside the gene matches. As DNA, the CDR3 is TGTGCCAGCAGCGTAGTTGGGCAGGGGGTAGGAGAGACCCAGTACTTC. It is translated as CASSVVGQGVGETQYF.

The V and J genes are TRBV7-9 and TRBJ1-1; possibly TRBD1 for D (5 bases). CDR1 is SEHNR, CDR2 FQNEAQ, per germline (reference sequence). The V end lost 4 bases, the J end lost 4 bases, and 13 bases lay between the germline ends. This CDR3 spans 14 amino acids. CDR3 bases: TGTGCCAGCAGCTCTCTCCGGGGCGGCACTGAAGCTTTCTTT. This sequence encodes CASSSLRGGTEAFF.

V usage is TRBV14 and J usage is TRBJ2-3; TRBD2 might be the D (6 bases). The length of the CDR3 is 16 residues. The germline CDR1 and CDR2 sequences are SGHDN and FVKESK. With 0 bases removed from V and 2 bases from J, the gap between germline ends came to 12 bases. The CDR3 reads CASSQDLGGATDTQYF. The CDR3 DNA sequence: TGTGCCAGCAGCCAAGATTTGGGAGGAGCCACAGATACGCAGTATTTT.

V gene TRBV6-5 combines with J gene TRBJ2-7; weak D call: TRBD1 (6 bases). The CDR3 loop spans 12 amino acids. Germline assignment: CDR1 MNHEY and CDR2 SVGAGI. V gave up 10 bases and J gave up 1 base, with 11 bases separating them. The CDR3 protein is CATKTGSYEQYF. The CDR3 DNA reads as TGTGCCACCAAGACAGGATCCTACGAGCAGTACTTC.

The rearrangement joins TRBV14 to TRBJ2-3; TRBD2 aligns across 14 bases. This CDR3 has 18 amino acids. Germline V gene data show CDR1 as SGHDN and CDR2 as FVKESK. J gave up 6 bases and V 6 bases, and 14 bases lay outside the gene matches. CDR3 protein: CASSLRVGTSGRADTQYF. Written as DNA, the CDR3 is TGTGCCAGCAGTCTTCGTGTGGGGACTAGCGGGAGAGCGGATACGCAGTATTTT.

The chain joins TRBV7-2 to TRBJ2-1, with D perhaps TRBD2 (5 bases). The CDR3 runs to 14 residues. Trimming shortened V by 8 bases and J by 7 bases, and 18 bases separated the two germline ends. Germline CDR1 SGHTA, CDR2 FQGNSA. DNA of the CDR3: TGTGCCAGCCTCACCGGACTTCCTGGTAATGAGCAGTTCTTC. Its translation: CASLTGLPGNEQFF.